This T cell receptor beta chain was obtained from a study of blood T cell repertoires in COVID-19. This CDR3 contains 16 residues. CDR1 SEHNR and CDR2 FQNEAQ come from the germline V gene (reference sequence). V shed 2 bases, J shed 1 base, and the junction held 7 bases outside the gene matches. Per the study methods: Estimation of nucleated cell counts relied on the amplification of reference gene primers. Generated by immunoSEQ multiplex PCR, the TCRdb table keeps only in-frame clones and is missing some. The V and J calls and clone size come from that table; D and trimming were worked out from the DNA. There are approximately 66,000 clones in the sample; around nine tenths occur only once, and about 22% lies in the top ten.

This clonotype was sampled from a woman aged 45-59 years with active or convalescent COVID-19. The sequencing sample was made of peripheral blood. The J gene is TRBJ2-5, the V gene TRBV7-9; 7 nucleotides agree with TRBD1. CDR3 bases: TGTGCCAGCAGCTTACCCCGGGACAGCTCCCAAGAGACCCAGTACTTC. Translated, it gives CASSLPRDSSQETQYF.